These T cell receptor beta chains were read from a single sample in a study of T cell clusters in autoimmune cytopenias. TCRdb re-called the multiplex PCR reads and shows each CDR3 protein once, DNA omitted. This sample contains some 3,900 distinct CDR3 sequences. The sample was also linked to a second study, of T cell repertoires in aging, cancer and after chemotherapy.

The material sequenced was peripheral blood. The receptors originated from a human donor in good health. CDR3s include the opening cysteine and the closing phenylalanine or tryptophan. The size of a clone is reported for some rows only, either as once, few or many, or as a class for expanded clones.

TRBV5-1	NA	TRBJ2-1	CASSLGTSGLGGEQFF
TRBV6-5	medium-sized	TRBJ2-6	CASSYSGVGANVLTF
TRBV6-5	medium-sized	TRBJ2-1	CASSYGYQRGEQFF
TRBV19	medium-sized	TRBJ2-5	CASSRQGEETQYF
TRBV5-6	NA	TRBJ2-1	CASSFRGRANNEQFF
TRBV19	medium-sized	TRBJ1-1	CASSINGFSTEAFF
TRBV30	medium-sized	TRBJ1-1	CAWSATGGRRTEAFF
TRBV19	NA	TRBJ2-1	CASSLGQGSYNEQFF
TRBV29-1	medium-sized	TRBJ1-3	CSVSGQGTLGNTIYF
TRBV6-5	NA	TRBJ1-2	CASSEVRRNYGYTF
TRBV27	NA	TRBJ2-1	CASSTQGQVRHEQFF
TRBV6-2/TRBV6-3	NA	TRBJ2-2	CASSSYGKGRNTGELFF
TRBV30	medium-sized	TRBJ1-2	CAWRTAAANGYTF
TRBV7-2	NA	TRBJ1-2	CASSPTGGASYGYTF
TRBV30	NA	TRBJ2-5	CAWSTHFMETQYF
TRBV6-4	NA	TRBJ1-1	CASSEAENTEAFF
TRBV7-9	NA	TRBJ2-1	CASSLGTSGYNEQFF
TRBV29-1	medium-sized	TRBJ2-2	CSVERDTGELFF
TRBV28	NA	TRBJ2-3	CASSLTSGRDRITDTQYF
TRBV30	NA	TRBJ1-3	CAYQQGGSGNTIYF
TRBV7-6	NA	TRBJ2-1	CASSSPAAHNEQFF
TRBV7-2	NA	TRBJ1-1	CASSLESLQGNGAFF
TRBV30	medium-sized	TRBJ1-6	CAWSDTYNSPLHF
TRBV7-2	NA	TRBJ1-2	CASRRTGALLSNYGYTF
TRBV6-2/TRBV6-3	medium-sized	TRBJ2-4	CASSPRQLAKNIQYF
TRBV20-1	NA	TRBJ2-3	CSARLWDREFTDTQYF
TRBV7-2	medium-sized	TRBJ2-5	CASSPATQSGETQYF
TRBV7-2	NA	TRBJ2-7	CASSLGGISYEQYF
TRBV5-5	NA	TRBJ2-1	CASSLALAGGLSYNEQFF
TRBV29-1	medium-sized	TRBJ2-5	CSVRTGVETQYF
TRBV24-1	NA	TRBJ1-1	CATSDPGRGSEAFF
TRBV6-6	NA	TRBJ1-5	CASSYSISRSNQPQHF
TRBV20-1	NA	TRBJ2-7	CSALLPKAGPQYEQYF
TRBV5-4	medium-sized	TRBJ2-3	CASSFSGFQADTQYF
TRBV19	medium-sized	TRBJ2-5	CASSRSLAEETQYF
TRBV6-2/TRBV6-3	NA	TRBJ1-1	CASSYSKGTEAFF
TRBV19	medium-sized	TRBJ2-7	CASSSGPNYYEQYF
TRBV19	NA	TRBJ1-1	CASRPRGQGTEAFF
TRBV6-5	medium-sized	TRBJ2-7	CASSYTGTGGYEQYF
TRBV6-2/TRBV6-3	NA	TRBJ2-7	CASSYGGASSYEQYF
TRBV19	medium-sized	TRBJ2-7	CASSTPGSYEQYF
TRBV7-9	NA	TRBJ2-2	CASSHKIRVRRLTGELFF
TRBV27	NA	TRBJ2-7	CASSLKGGPYEQYF
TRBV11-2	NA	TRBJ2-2	CASSLRVGELFF
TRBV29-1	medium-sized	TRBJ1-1	CSVVGQGMNTEAFF
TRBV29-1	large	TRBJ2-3	CSVDGDYSTDTQYF
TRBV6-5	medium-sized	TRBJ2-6	CATAGGSSGANVLTF
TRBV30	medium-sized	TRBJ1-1	CAWRKGRANTEAFF
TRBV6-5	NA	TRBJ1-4	CASSYSGTGREKLFF
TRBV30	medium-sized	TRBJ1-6	CAWSARNYNSPLHF
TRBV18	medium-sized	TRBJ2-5	CASSPPFYGMGETQYF
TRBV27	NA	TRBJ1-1	CASKPGTGYTFVTEAFF
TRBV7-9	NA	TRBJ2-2	CASSPRGELFF
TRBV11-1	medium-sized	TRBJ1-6	CASSLDRNSYNSPLHF
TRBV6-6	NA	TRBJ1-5	CASGLGSGRDNQPQHF